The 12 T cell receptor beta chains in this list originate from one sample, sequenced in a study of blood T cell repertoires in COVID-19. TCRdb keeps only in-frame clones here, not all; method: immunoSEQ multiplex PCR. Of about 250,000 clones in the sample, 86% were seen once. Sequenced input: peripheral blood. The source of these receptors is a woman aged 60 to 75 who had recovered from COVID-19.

This chain's CDR3 is CASSQQGSPDTQYF. CDR3 nucleotide sequence: TGTGCCAGCAGCCAACAGGGAAGTCCAGATACGCAGTATTTT. This chain links TRBV3-1 (or the pseudogene TRBV3-2) with TRBJ2-3, with D possibly being TRBD1 (5 bases). V lost 2 bases, J lost 4 bases, and 10 bases lay in between. This CDR3 contains 14 residues. Germline V gives CDR1 LGHDT, CDR2 YNNKEL (reference sequence).

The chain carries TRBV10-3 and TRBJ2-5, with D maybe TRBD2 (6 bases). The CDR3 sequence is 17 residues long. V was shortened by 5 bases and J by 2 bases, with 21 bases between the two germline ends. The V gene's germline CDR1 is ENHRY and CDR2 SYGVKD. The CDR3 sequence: CAISPRPVGRGQETQYF. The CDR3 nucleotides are TGTGCCATCAGTCCGCGCCCAGTTGGACGGGGGCAAGAGACCCAGTACTTC.

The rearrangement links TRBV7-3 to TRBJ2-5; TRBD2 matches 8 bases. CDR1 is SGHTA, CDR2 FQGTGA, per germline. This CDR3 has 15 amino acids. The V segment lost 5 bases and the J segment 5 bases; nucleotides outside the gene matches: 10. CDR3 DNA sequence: TGTGCCAGCAGCCTACTCGGGGGGGTTGAGGAGACCCAGTACTTC. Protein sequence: CASSLLGGVEETQYF.

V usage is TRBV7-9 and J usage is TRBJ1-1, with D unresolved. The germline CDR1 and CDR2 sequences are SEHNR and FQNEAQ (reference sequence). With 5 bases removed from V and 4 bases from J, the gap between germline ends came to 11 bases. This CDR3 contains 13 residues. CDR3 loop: CASSLIPGTEAFF. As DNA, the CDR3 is TGTGCCAGCAGCCTTATCCCGGGCACTGAAGCTTTCTTT.

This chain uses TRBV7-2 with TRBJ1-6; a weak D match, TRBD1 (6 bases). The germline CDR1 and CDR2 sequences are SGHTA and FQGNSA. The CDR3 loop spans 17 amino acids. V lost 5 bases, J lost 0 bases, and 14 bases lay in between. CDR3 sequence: CASSGQQGGSYNSPLHF. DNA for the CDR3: TGTGCCAGCAGCGGTCAACAGGGCGGCTCCTATAATTCACCCCTCCACTTT.

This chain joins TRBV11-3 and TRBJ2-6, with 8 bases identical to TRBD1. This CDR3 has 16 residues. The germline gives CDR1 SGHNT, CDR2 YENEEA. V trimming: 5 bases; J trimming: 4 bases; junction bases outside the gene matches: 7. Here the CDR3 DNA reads TGTGCCAGCAGCCCCGGCAGGGGGCCCGGGGCCAACGTCCTGACTTTC. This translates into CASSPGRGPGANVLTF. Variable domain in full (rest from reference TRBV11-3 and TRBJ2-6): EAGVVQSPRYKIIEKKQPVAFWCNPISGHNTLYWYLQNLGQGPELLIRYENEEAVDDSQLPKDRFSAERLKGVDSTLKIQPAELGDSAVYLCASSPGRGPGANVLTFGAGSRLTVL.

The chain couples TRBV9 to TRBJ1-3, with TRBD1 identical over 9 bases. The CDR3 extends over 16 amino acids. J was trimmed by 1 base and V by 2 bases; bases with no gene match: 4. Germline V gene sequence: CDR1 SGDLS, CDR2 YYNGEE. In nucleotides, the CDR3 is TGTGCCAGCAGCGTTTGGGACAGGGTGTCTGGAAACACCATATATTTT. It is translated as CASSVWDRVSGNTIYF.

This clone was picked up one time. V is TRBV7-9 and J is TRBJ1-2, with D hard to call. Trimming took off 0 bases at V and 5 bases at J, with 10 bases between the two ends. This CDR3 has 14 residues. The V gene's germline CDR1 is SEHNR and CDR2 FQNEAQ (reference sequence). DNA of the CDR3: TGTGCCAGCAGCTTAGCGACTACACCTTATGGCTACACCTTC. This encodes CASSLATTPYGYTF. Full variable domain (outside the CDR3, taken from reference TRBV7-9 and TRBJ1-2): DTGVSQNPRHKITKRGQNVTFRCDPISEHNRLYWYRQTLGQGPEFLTYFQNEAQLEKSRLLSDRFSAERPKGSFSTLEIQRTEQGDSAMYLCASSLATTPYGYTFGSGTRLTVV.

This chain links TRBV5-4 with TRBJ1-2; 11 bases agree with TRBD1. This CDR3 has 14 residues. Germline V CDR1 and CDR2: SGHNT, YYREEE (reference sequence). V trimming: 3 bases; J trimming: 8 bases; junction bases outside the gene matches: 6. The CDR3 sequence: CASSWGQGERGYTF. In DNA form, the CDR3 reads TGTGCCAGCAGCTGGGGACAGGGGGAGCGGGGCTACACCTTC.

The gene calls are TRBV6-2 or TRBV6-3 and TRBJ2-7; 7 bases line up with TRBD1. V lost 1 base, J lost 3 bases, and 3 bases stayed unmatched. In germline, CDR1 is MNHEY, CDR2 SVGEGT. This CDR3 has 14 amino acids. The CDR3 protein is CASSYYRDSYEQYF. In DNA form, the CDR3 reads TGTGCCAGCAGTTACTACCGGGACAGCTACGAGCAGTACTTC.

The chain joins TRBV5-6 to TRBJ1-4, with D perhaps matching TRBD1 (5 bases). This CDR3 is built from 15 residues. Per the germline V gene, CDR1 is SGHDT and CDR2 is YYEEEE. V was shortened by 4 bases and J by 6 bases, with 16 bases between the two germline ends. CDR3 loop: CASSPLGGVDEKLFF. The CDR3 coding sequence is TGTGCCAGCAGCCCCCTGGGAGGGGTAGATGAAAAACTGTTTTTT.

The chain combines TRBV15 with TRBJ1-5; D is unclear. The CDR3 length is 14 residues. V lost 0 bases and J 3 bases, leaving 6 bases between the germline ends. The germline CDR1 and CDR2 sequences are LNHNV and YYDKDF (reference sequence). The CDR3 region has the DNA TGTGCCACCAGCAGAGATGGGCACAATCAGCCCCAGCATTTT. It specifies CATSRDGHNQPQHF.